This section outlines one T cell receptor (beta chain) sequence together with its context. In the source study's methods: Nucleated cell number was recorded as an estimate derived from reference gene primer amplification. Sequencing was performed with immunoSEQ multiplex PCR; in TCRdb, only in-frame clones are kept and a portion is missing. Clone size and the V and J calls come from that table; the DNA yielded D and trimming. The sample includes approximately 170,000 clones, 70% to 90% of them seen just once. In germline, CDR1 is MNHEY, CDR2 SMNVEV (reference sequence). The CDR3 has 17 amino acids. Trimming cost V 5 bases and J 5 bases; bases outside gene matches: 17. This entry comes from a study of blood T cell repertoires in COVID-19. Study information: PBMCs, B-cell-depleted T cells, or T cells were the source of the cDNA or gDNA that made up the material.

The sequencing sample was made of peripheral blood. This TCR was recovered from a man aged 50 to 59 who had recovered from COVID-19. J is TRBJ1-2 and V is TRBV27; TRBD1 agrees at 7 bases. The CDR3 DNA reads TGTGCCAGCAGTCTGAATCCCCCCGGGGCAGGGGGGTATGGCTACACCTTC. Protein sequence: CASSLNPPGAGGYGYTF.